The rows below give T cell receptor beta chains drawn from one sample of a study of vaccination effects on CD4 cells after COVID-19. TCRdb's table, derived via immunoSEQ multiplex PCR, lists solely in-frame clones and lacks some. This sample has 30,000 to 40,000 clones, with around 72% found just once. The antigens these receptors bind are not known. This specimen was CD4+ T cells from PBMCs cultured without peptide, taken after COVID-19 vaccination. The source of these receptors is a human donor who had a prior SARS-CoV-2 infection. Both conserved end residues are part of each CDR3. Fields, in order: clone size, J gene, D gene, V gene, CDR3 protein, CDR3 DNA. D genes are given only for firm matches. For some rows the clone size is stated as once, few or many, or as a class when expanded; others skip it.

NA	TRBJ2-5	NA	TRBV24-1	CATSDSPSRAETQYF	TGTGCCACCAGTGATTCACCTTCAAGGGCAGAGACCCAGTACTTC
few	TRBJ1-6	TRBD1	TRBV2	CASRRQGAYNSPLHF	TGTGCCAGCAGGAGACAGGGCGCCTATAATTCACCCCTCCACTTT
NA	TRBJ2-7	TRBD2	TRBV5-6	CASSPRGGRPHYEQYF	TGTGCCAGCAGCCCTCGGGGCGGGAGGCCCCACTACGAGCAGTACTTC
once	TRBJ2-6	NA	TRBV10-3	CAISGYSTRERSGANVLTF	TGTGCCATCAGTGGTTACTCGACACGGGAGCGCTCTGGGGCCAACGTCCTGACTTTC
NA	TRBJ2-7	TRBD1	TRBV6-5	CASSYGTGGYEQYF	TGTGCCAGCAGTTACGGGACAGGGGGATACGAGCAGTACTTC
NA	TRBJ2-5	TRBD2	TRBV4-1	CASSQTGTSGVLAQYF	TGCGCCAGCAGCCAAACCGGGACTAGCGGGGTTTTGGCCCAGTACTTC
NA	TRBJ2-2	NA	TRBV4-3	CASSQGYATGELFF	TGCGCCAGCAGCCAAGGTTACGCTACCGGGGAGCTGTTTTTT
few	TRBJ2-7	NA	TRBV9	CASSVDVYPYEQYF	TGTGCCAGCAGCGTAGATGTCTACCCCTACGAGCAGTACTTC
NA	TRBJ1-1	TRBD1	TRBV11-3	CASSLTQGRGTEAFF	TGTGCCAGCAGCTTAACACAGGGGAGAGGGACTGAAGCTTTCTTT
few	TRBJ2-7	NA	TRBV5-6	CASSSGPPYEQYF	TGTGCCAGCAGCAGCGGTCCTCCCTACGAGCAGTACTTC
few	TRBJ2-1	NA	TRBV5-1	CASSFVGGGSYNEQFF	TGCGCCAGCAGCTTTGTGGGAGGGGGCTCCTACAATGAGCAGTTCTTC
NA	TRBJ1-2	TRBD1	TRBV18	CASSRRQGSLAPDGYTF	TGTGCCAGCTCACGGAGACAGGGCTCCCTAGCTCCCGATGGCTACACCTTC
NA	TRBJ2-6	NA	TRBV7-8	CASSYRVYGANVLTF	TGTGCCAGCAGCTACAGGGTTTATGGGGCCAACGTCCTGACTTTC
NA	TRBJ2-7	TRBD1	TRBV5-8	CASSLGQGTANTYEQYF	TGTGCCAGCAGCTTGGGACAGGGAACCGCTAATACCTACGAGCAGTACTTC
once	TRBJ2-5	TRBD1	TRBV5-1	CASSLVATGGGETQYF	TGCGCCAGCAGCTTGGTAGCGACAGGGGGCGGAGAGACCCAGTACTTC
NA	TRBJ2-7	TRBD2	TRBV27	CASSFPAEDSGRRYEQYF	TGTGCCAGCAGTTTCCCCGCGGAGGATAGCGGGAGGAGGTACGAGCAGTACTTC
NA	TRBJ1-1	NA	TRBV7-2	CASSLVGGVAEAFF	TGTGCCAGCAGCTTAGTAGGAGGGGTGGCTGAAGCTTTCTTT
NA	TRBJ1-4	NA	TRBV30	CAWDQSHNEKLFF	TGTGCCTGGGACCAAAGCCATAATGAAAAACTGTTTTTT
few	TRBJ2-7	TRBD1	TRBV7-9	CASSPTGGAIIEQYF	TGTGCCAGCAGCCCTACAGGGGGCGCGATTATCGAGCAGTACTTC
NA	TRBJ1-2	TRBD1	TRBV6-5	CASSYSGTVFSYGYTF	TGTGCCAGCAGTTACTCGGGGACAGTTTTTTCCTATGGCTACACCTTC
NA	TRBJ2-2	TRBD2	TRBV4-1	CASSQDQDSGRAGELFF	TGCGCCAGCAGCCAAGATCAAGATAGCGGGAGAGCCGGGGAGCTGTTTTTT
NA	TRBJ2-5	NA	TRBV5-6	CASSLWGETQYF	TGTGCCAGCAGCTTGTGGGGGGAGACCCAGTACTTC
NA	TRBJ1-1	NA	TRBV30	CAWIANRDDTEAFF	TGTGCCTGGATCGCCAACAGGGATGACACTGAAGCTTTCTTT
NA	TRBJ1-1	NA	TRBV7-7	CASSLQVNTEAFF	TGTGCTAGCAGCTTACAGGTGAACACTGAAGCTTTCTTT
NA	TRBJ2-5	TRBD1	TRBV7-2	CASSRGQAISETQYF	TGTGCCAGCAGCCGGGGACAGGCCATTTCAGAGACCCAGTACTTC
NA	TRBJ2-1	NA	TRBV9	CASSSWAGLDNEQFF	TGTGCCAGCAGTTCATGGGCAGGGCTGGACAATGAGCAGTTCTTC
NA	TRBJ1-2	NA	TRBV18	CASSPPSVRGNYGYTF	TGTGCCAGCTCACCACCGTCGGTCAGGGGAAACTATGGCTACACCTTC
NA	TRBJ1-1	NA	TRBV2	CASRVKVETEAFF	TGTGCCAGCAGAGTGAAGGTGGAGACTGAAGCTTTCTTT
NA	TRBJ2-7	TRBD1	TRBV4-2	CASSLGTGIYEQYF	TGTGCCAGCAGCCTAGGGACAGGAATCTACGAGCAGTACTTC
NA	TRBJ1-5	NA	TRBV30	CAWSSMGGLDQPQHF	TGTGCCTGGAGTTCCATGGGGGGGTTGGATCAGCCCCAGCATTTT
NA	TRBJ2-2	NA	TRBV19	CASSQYEQTNTGELFF	TGTGCCAGTAGTCAATACGAACAGACAAACACCGGGGAGCTGTTTTTT
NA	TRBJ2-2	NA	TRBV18	CASSPRGLRNTGELFF	TGTGCCAGCTCACCCCGGGGGCTTCGGAACACCGGGGAGCTGTTTTTT
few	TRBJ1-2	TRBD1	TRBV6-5	CASSPGQTLYGYTF	TGTGCCAGCAGTCCGGGACAGACCCTTTATGGCTACACCTTC
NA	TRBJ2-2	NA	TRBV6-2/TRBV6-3	CASSYYPGAANTGELFF	TGTGCCAGCAGTTACTATCCGGGGGCCGCGAACACCGGGGAGCTGTTTTTT
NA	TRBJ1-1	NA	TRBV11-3	CASRPDGNTEAFF	TGTGCCAGCAGACCGGACGGGAACACTGAAGCTTTCTTT
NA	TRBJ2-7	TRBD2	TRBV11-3	CASSFLAGGSSYEQYF	TGTGCCAGCAGCTTCCTAGCGGGAGGGAGCTCCTACGAGCAGTACTTC
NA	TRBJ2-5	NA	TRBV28	CASSVGPFRAQYF	TGTGCCAGCAGTGTCGGACCATTTAGGGCCCAGTACTTC
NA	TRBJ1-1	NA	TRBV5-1	CASSLLGSRDTEAFF	TGCGCCAGCAGCTTGTTAGGGTCTCGGGACACTGAAGCTTTCTTT
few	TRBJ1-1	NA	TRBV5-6	CASSLYGGEGTEAFF	TGTGCCAGCAGCTTGTACGGGGGTGAAGGCACTGAAGCTTTCTTT
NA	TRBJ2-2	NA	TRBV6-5	CASSYSTVDTGELFF	TGTGCCAGCAGTTACTCGACAGTCGACACCGGGGAGCTGTTTTTT
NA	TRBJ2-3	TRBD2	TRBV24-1	CATSDLQGTGGRAADTQYF	TGTGCCACCAGTGATTTGCAAGGGACCGGTGGGAGGGCCGCAGATACGCAGTATTTT
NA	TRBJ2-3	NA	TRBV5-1	CASSLRGSREDTQYF	TGCGCCAGCAGCTTGAGAGGGAGTCGGGAAGATACGCAGTATTTT
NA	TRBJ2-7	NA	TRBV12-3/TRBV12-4	CASSFNPHSEQYF	TGTGCCAGCAGTTTCAACCCCCATAGCGAGCAGTACTTC
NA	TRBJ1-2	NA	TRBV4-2	CASSPPTDSGYTF	TGTGCCAGCAGCCCGCCGACAGACAGTGGCTACACCTTC
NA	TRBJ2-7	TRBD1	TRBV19	CASRARTGRGYEQYF	TGTGCCAGCCGCGCTAGGACAGGGCGAGGGTACGAGCAGTACTTC
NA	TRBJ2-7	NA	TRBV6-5	CASSRLAGGHEQYF	TGTGCCAGCAGTAGACTAGCTGGGGGCCACGAGCAGTACTTC
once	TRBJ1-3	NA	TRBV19	CASSWQGDSGNTIYF	TGTGCCAGTAGCTGGCAGGGCGACTCTGGAAACACCATATATTTT
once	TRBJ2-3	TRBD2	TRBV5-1	CASSPRTSGGDTQYF	TGCGCCAGCAGCCCCCGGACTAGCGGGGGAGATACGCAGTATTTT
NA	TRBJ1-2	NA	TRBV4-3	CASSQGAGRGYGYTF	TGCGCCAGCAGCCAAGGGGCAGGGAGGGGCTATGGCTACACCTTC
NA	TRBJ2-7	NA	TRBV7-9	CASSAQGYEQYF	TGTGCCAGCAGCGCTCAGGGTTACGAGCAGTACTTC
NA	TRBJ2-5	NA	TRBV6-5	CASSYALLTRETQYF	TGTGCCAGCAGTTACGCCCTATTAACAAGAGAGACCCAGTACTTC
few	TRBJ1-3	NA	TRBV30	CAWEKGYGNTIYF	TGTGCCTGGGAAAAGGGGTATGGAAACACCATATATTTT